This TCR beta chain stems from a study of blood T cell repertoires in COVID-19. Looking at the study overall: Specimens from acute and convalescent COVID-19 originated in the United States, Italy and Spain. T cells, B-cell-depleted T cells, or PBMCs provided the cDNA or gDNA that served as material.

Per the study methods: Researchers report that nucleated cell counts were estimated from reference gene primer amplification. Only in-frame clones appear in the TCRdb table, and some are missing; sequencing was by immunoSEQ multiplex PCR. The V and J calls and clone size were taken over from that table, and D and trimming were inferred from the DNA. The table lists about 62,000 clones, 65% to 85% of them singletons. The clonotype was recovered from a woman aged 45-65 years with active or convalescent COVID-19. Source material: peripheral blood.

The CDR3 spells CATSRVQGVGNTIYF. The DNA of the CDR3 is TGTGCCACCAGCAGAGTACAGGGGGTCGGAAACACCATATATTTT. The chain couples TRBV15 to TRBJ1-3, with 8 positions matching TRBD1. Germline V CDR1 and CDR2: LNHNV, YYDKDF (reference sequence). The trim removed 1 base at V and 4 bases at J, leaving 3 bases unmatched. This CDR3 spans 15 amino acids.